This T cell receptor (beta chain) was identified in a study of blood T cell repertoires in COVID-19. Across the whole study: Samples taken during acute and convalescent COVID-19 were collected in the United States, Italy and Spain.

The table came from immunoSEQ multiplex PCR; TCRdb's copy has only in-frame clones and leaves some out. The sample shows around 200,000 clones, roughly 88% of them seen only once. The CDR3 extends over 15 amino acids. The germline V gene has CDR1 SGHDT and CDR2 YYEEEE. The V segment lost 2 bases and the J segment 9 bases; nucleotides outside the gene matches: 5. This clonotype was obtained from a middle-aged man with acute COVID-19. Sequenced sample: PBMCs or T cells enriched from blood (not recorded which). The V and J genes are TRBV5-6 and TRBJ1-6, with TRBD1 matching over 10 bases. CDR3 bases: TGTGCCAGCAGCTTACGGGACAGGGGAAGTTCACCCCTCCACTTT. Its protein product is CASSLRDRGSSPLHF.